Listed here is a single T cell receptor (beta chain). Its antigen is unidentified. 60 Vbeta and 13 Jbeta primers were used in PCR. Assay: immunoSEQ multiplex PCR; the TCRdb copy retains only in-frame clones and omits some. This table holds about 140,000 clones, approximately 70% found once. The data were taken from a study of cytomegalovirus exposure and HLA in healthy donors. On the study more broadly: T cells numbering about 179 million yielded roughly 120 million unique TCR beta sequences in an earlier analysis.

Whole-study findings and limits: Confirmation was obtained in vitro that a few CMV-associated chains are specific for CMV antigens.

Unmatched junction bases numbered 8, after V lost 5 bases and J lost 3 bases. The CDR3 spans 15 residues. Looked up from germline, CDR1 is SGDLS and CDR2 is YYNGEE. This TCR was sampled from a human donor in good health. This rearrangement joins TRBV9 to TRBJ2-1, with 7 bases aligning to TRBD2. The sequenced sample was PBMCs. CDR3 coding DNA: TGTGCCAGCAGTCCCTGGGAGGGGATCTACAATGAGCAGTTCTTC. Translation gives CASSPWEGIYNEQFF.